Shown below are 13 T cell receptor beta chains from a single sample sequenced in a study of blood T cell repertoires in COVID-19. The method was immunoSEQ multiplex PCR; TCRdb's version includes in-frame clones alone and lacks a portion of them. This repertoire shows around 370,000 clones, around 86% found once; its top ten account for 6% to 7%. The sequencing input was peripheral blood. The receptors here all came from a woman aged 50 to 60 with COVID-19, enrolled during active disease.

The V gene is TRBV4-2, the J gene TRBJ2-7; perhaps TRBD2 as D (6 bases). Per germline, CDR1 LGHNA and CDR2 YNFKEQ. This CDR3 is built from 15 residues. The V and J ends lost 3 bases and 0 bases respectively, with 12 bases between them. CDR3 sequence: CASSQVRESSYEQYF. CDR3 bases: TGTGCCAGCAGCCAGGTCCGGGAGAGCTCCTACGAGCAGTACTTC.

This chain joins TRBV5-6 and TRBJ1-3; 9 bases agree with TRBD1. The CDR3 has 17 residues. Germline CDR1 reads SGHDT; CDR2 reads YYEEEE. V lost 4 bases and J lost 3; bases outside the gene matches: 11. This CDR3 is CASSVGTGSPVGNTIYF. CDR3 DNA: TGTGCCAGCAGCGTAGGGACAGGGAGCCCAGTTGGAAACACCATATATTTT.

This chain links TRBV29-1 with TRBJ2-7; 8 positions match TRBD1. V dropped 6 bases and J dropped 0; count of bases not matched to a gene: 1. CDR1 and CDR2 from the germline V gene are SQVTM and ANQGSEA. This CDR3 has 12 residues. This CDR3 reads CSVGQGSYEQYF. The CDR3 DNA follows: TGCAGCGTCGGACAGGGCTCCTACGAGCAGTACTTC.

CDR3 loop: CSVEDRVAGNTDTQYF. The CDR3 DNA reads TGCAGCGTTGAAGATCGAGTAGCGGGAAACACAGATACGCAGTATTTT. The chain joins TRBV29-1 to TRBJ2-3; TRBD2 matches 8 bases. V lost 0 bases, J lost 2 bases, and 7 bases stayed unmatched. Germline CDR1 reads SQVTM; CDR2 reads ANQGSEA. This CDR3 is 16 amino acids long.

V is TRBV5-1 and J is TRBJ1-4; the match to TRBD1 covers 7 bases. This CDR3 comprises 15 residues. Germline trimming cut 2 bases from V and 6 bases from J; bases unmatched to any gene: 7. Germline loops: CDR1 SGHRS, CDR2 YFSETQ. As DNA, the CDR3 is TGCGCCAGCAGCTTTAGGCTCGGGACAGATGAAAAACTGTTTTTT. Its protein is CASSFRLGTDEKLFF.

CDR3 protein: CASSTGGSTEAFF. For the CDR3, the DNA is TGTGCCAGCAGCACCGGGGGATCCACTGAAGCTTTCTTT. The chain links TRBV7-9 to TRBJ1-1; possible D gene TRBD1, 5 bases. CDR3 size: 13 residues. The germline V gene has CDR1 SEHNR and CDR2 FQNEAQ (reference sequence). V was pared by 5 bases and J by 4 bases, with 11 bases between.

This clone was observed a single time. The CDR3 reads CASSPREGRGYEQYF. The CDR3 DNA is TGTGCCAGCAGCCCTCGAGAGGGTCGCGGCTACGAGCAGTACTTC. The chain joins TRBV9 to TRBJ2-7; D is possibly TRBD2 (5 bases). This CDR3 region has 15 residues. The V end was cut by 4 bases, the J end by 3 bases, with 17 bases between. Looked up from germline, CDR1 is SGDLS and CDR2 is YYNGEE.

There are a few counts of this clone. V gene TRBV27 combines with J gene TRBJ2-7, with 8 bases identical to TRBD1. V lost 4 bases, J lost 3 bases, and 11 bases stayed unmatched. The CDR3 runs to 16 residues. Germline CDR1 reads MNHEY; CDR2 reads SMNVEV (reference sequence). The CDR3 sequence is CASSWGGQGTYYEQYF. In DNA, the CDR3 is TGTGCCAGCAGTTGGGGTGGACAGGGAACTTACTACGAGCAGTACTTC.

The CDR3 DNA reads TGTGCCACCAGTGAGGGTACTAGCGGGAGTTTCGGGACCCAGTACTTC. Amino acid sequence: CATSEGTSGSFGTQYF. The chain joins TRBV24-1 to TRBJ2-5, with 11 positions matching TRBD2. The CDR3 is made up of 16 amino acids. The ends lost 4 bases at V and 7 bases at J; junction bases unmatched: 10. The germline gives CDR1 KGHDR, CDR2 SFDVKD.

Written as DNA, the CDR3 is TGCGCCAGCAGCCAAGATCGGTCCTTCACGCAGTATTTT. It yields the protein CASSQDRSFTQYF. The rearrangement uses TRBV4-3 and TRBJ2-3; D gene unclear. Germline V gene lookup returns CDR1 LGHNA and CDR2 YSLEER. This CDR3 region has 13 residues. The V end was cut by 0 bases, the J end by 9 bases, with 10 bases between.

The rearrangement joins TRBV29-1 to TRBJ2-1; tentatively, D is TRBD2 (6 bases). The CDR3 spans 11 residues. The germline V gene has CDR1 SQVTM and CDR2 ANQGSEA. V lost 8 bases to trimming and J lost 7 bases, with 12 bases between them. The CDR3, as DNA: TGCAGCCCAAAACTAGCAAATGAGCAGTTCTTC. Translating it yields CSPKLANEQFF.

The chain links TRBV5-1 to TRBJ2-3; D is undetermined. V was trimmed by 4 bases and J by 0 bases, leaving 9 bases between them. Germline CDR1 is SGHRS and CDR2 is YFSETQ. The CDR3 runs 14 residues. The CDR3 here is CASSIITSTDTQYF. The CDR3 nucleotides read TGCGCCAGCAGCATCATAACTAGCACAGATACGCAGTATTTT.

The genes are TRBV7-2 and TRBJ1-1, with 9 bases identical to TRBD1. The CDR3 runs to 14 residues. The V gene end was trimmed by 2 bases and the J gene end by 5 bases; junction bases not matched to a gene: 3. CDR1 and CDR2 (germline): SGHTA, FQGNSA. In nucleotides, the CDR3 is TGTGCCAGCAGCTTATTCGGGACAGGGACTGAAGCTTTCTTT. It yields the protein CASSLFGTGTEAFF.